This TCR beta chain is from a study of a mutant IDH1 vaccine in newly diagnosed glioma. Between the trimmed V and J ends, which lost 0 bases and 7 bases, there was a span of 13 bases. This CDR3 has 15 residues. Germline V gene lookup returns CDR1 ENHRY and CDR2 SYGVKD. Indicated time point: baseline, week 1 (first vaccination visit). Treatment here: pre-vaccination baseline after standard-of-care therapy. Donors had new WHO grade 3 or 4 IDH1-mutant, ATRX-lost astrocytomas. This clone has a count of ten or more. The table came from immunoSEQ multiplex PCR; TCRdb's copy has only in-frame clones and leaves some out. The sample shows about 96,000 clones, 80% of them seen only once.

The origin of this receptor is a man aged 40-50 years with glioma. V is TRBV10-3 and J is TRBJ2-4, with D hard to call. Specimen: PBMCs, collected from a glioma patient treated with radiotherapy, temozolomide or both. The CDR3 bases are TGTGCCATCAGTGAGTCAGGCAGAGTATCGAACATTCAGTACTTC. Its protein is CAISESGRVSNIQYF.